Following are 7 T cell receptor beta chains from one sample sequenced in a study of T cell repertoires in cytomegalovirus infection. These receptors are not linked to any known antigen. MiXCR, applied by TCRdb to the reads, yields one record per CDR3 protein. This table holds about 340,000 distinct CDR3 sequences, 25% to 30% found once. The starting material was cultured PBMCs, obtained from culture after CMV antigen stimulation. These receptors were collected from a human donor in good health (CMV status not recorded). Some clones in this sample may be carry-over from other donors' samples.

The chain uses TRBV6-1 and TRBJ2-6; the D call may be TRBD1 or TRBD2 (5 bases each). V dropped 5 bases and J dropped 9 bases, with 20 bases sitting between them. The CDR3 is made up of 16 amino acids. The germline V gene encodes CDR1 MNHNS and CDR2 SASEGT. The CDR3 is CASSPQPAGSVNVLTF. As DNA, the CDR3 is TGTGCCAGCAGTCCTCAGCCGGCAGGGAGCGTCAACGTCCTGACTTTC.

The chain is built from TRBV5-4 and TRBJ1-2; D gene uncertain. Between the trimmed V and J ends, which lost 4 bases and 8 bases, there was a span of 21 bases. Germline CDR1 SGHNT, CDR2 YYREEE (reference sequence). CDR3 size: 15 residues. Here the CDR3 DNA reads TGTGCCAGCAGCCGGGAGAGGGCCTCCACCTTGGGCTACACCTTC. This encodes CASSRERASTLGYTF.

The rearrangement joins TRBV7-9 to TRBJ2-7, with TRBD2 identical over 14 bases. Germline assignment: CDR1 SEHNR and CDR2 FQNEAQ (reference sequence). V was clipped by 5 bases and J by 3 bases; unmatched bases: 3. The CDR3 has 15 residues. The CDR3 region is CASSRLAGGYYEQYF. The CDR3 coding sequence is TGTGCCAGCAGCCGACTAGCGGGAGGGTACTACGAGCAGTACTTC.

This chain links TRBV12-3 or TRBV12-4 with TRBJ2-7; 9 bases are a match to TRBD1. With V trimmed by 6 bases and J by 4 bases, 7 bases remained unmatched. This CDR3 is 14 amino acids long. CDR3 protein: CASRTGTGPYEQYF. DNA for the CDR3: TGTGCCAGCAGGACCGGGACAGGGCCTTACGAGCAGTACTTC.

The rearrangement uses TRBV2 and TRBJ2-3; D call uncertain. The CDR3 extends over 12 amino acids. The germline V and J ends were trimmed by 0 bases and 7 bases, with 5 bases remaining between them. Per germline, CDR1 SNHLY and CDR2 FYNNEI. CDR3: CASSEAVYTQYF. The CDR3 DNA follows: TGTGCCAGCAGTGAAGCGGTATATACGCAGTATTTT.

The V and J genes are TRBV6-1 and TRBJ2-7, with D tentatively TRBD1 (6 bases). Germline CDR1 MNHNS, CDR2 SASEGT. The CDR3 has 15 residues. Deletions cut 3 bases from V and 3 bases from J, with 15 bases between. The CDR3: CASSELQGPLYEQYF. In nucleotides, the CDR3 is TGTGCCAGCAGTGAGTTACAGGGCCCCCTCTACGAGCAGTACTTC.

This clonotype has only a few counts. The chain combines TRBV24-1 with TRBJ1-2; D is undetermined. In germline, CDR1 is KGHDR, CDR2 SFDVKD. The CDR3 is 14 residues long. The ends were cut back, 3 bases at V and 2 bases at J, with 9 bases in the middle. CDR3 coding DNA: TGTGCCACCAGTGATCCGACAACAAACTATGGCTACACCTTC. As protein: CATSDPTTNYGYTF.